This entry is about one T cell receptor (beta chain). The record originates from a study of shared clonotypes between healthy human individuals. The CDR3 loop spans 10 amino acids. Germline CDR1 reads SQVTM; CDR2 reads ANQGSEA. V shed 5 bases and J shed 5 bases, with 7 bases lying between them. Replicate PCRs from sorted subsets contained approximately 190 ng DNA, which is 29,000 or so T cell genomes. Data came from immunoSEQ multiplex PCR; TCRdb stores just in-frame clones and leaves some out. The sample records about 2.4 million clones, approximately 93% being singletons. What was sequenced was naive CD4+ T cells from PBMCs. Subset specified: CD45RA+ positively selected. This TCR derives from a man aged 18 to 30 in good health. Some clones in this sample may be carry-over from other donors' samples. The rearrangement links TRBV29-1 to TRBJ2-7; the D is unclear. CDR3 sequence: CSVQKNEQYF. CDR3 coding DNA: TGCAGCGTTCAAAAGAACGAGCAGTACTTC.